This TCR beta chain came from a study of cytomegalovirus exposure and HLA in healthy donors. For this clone: Antigen unknown.

Only in-frame clones appear in the TCRdb table, and some are missing; sequencing was by immunoSEQ multiplex PCR. Of about 200,000 clones listed, almost 90% are singletons. Germline-derived CDR1 and CDR2 are MNHEY and SVGAGI. This CDR3 is built from 13 residues. Trimming left V 2 bases short and J 3 bases short, with 7 bases between. Study-wide results and caveats: The study designated fewer than 200 TCR beta chains cytomegalovirus-associated.

The receptor was isolated from a woman younger than 30 in good health and CMV-seronegative. Material for sequencing was PBMCs. This chain uses TRBV6-5 with TRBJ1-1; D not resolved. DNA of the CDR3: TGTGCCAGCAGTTACAACCGGGACACTGAAGCTTTCTTT. Translation: CASSYNRDTEAFF.